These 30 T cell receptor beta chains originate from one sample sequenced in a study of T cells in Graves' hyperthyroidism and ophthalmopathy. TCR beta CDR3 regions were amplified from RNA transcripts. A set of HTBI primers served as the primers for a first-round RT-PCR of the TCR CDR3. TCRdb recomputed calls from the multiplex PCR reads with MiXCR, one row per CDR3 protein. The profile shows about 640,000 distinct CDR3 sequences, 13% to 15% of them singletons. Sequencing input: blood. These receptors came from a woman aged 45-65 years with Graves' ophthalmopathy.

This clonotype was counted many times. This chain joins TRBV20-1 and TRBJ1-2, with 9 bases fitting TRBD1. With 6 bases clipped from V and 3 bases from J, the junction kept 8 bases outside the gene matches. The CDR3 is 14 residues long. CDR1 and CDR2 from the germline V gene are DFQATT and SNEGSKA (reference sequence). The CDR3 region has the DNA TGCAGTGCAACACAGGGGGCCTCCGACTATGGCTACACCTTC. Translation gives CSATQGASDYGYTF.

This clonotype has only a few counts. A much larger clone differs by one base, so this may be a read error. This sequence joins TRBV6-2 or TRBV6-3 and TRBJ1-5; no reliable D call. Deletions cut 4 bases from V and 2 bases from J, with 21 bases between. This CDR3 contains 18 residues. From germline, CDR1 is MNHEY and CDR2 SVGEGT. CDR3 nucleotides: TGTGCCAGCAGTTGCGGCCCCTCCCGGGGAGCCGGCAATCAGCCCCAGCATTTT. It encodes CASSCGPSRGAGNQPQHF.

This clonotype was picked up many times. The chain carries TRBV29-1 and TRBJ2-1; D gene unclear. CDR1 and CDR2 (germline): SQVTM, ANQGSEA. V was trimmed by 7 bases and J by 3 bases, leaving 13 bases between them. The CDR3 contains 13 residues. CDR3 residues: CSARSRRYNEQFF. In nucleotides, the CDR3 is TGCAGCGCGAGGTCACGGCGCTACAATGAGCAGTTCTTC.

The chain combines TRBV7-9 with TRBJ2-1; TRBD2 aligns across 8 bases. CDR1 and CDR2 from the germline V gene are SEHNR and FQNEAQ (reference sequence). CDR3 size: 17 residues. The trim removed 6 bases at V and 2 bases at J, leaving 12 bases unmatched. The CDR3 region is CASSETPAGGAYNEQFF. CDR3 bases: TGTGCCAGCAGTGAAACCCCGGCGGGAGGAGCCTACAATGAGCAGTTCTTC. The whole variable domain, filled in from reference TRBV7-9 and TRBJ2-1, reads DTGVSQNPRHKITKRGQNVTFRCDPISEHNRLYWYRQTLGQGPEFLTYFQNEAQLEKSRLLSDRFSAERPKGSFSTLEIQRTEQGDSAMYLCASSETPAGGAYNEQFFGPGTRLTVL.

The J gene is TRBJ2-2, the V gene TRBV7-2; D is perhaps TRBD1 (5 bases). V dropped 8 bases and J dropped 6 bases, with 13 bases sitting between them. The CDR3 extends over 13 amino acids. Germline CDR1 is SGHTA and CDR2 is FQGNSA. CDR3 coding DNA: TGTGCCAGCTCACCAGGGATCCCCGGGGAGCTGTTTTTT. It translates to CASSPGIPGELFF.

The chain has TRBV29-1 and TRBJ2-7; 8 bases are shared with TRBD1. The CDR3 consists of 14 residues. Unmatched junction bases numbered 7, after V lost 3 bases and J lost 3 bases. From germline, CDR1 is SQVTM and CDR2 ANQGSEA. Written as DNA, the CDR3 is TGCAGCGTTGATCGCGGGACAGGAGGCTACGAGCAGTACTTC. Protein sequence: CSVDRGTGGYEQYF.

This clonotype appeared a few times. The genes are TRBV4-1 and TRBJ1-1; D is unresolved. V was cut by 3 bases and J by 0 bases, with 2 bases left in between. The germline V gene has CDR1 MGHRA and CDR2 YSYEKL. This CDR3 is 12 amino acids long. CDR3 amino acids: CASSQMNTEAFF. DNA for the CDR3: TGCGCCAGCAGCCAGATGAACACTGAAGCTTTCTTT.

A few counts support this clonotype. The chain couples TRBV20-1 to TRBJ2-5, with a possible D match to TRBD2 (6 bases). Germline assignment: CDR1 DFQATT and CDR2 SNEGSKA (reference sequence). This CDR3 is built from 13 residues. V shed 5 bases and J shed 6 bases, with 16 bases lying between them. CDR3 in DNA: TGCAGTGCTCCGGTGGCGGGAATTCAGACCCAGTACTTC. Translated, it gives CSAPVAGIQTQYF.

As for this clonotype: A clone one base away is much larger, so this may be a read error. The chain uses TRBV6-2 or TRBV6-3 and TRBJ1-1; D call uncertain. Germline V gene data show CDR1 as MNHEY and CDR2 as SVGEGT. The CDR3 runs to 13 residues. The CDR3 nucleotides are TGTGCCAGCAGCTTCGACATGAACACTGGAGCTTTCTTT. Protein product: CASSFDMNTGAFF.

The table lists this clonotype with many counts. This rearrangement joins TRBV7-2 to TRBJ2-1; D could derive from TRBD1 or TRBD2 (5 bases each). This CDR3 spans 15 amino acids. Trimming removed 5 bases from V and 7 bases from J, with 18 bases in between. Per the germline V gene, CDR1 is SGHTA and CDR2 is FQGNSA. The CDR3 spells CASSTRDGLSNEQFF. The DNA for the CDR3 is TGTGCCAGCAGCACTCGGGACGGCCTTTCGAATGAGCAGTTCTTC. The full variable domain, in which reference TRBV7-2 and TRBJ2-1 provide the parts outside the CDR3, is GAGVSQSPSNKVTEKGKDVELRCDPISGHTALYWYRQSLGQGLEFLIYFQGNSAPDKSGLPSDRFSAERTGGSVSTLTIQRTQQEDSAVYLCASSTRDGLSNEQFFGPGTRLTVL.

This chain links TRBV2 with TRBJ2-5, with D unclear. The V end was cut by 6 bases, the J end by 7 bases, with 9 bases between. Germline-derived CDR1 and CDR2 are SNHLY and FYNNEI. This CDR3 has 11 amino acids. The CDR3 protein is CASREWGTQYF. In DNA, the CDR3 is TGTGCCAGCAGAGAATGGGGGACCCAGTACTTC.

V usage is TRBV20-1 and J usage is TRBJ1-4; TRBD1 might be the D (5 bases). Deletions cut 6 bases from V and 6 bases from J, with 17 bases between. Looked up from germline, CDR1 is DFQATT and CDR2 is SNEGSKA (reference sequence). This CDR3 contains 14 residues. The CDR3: CSAPTGTRDEKLFF. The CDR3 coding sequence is TGCAGTGCCCCGACGGGGACTAGGGATGAAAAACTGTTTTTT.

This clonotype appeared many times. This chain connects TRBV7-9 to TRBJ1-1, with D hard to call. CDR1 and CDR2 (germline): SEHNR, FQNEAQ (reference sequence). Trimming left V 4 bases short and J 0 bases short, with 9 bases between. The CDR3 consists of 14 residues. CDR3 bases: TGTGCCAGCAGCTCGCACGAGGTGAACACTGAAGCTTTCTTT. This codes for CASSSHEVNTEAFF.

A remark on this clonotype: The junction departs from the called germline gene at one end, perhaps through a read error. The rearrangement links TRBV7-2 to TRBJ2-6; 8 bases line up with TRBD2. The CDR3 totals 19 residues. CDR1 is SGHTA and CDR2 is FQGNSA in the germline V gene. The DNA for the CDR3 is TGTGCCAGCAGCTTAGGACTAAGCGGGAGTTGGTCTGGGGCCAACGCCCTGACTTTC. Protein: CASSLGLSGSWSGANALTF.

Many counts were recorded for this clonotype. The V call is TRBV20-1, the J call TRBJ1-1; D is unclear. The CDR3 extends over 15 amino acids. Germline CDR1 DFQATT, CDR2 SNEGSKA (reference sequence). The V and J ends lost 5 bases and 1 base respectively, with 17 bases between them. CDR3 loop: CSALVAGAANTEAFF. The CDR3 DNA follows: TGCAGTGCTCTAGTAGCGGGAGCTGCGAACACTGAAGCTTTCTTT.

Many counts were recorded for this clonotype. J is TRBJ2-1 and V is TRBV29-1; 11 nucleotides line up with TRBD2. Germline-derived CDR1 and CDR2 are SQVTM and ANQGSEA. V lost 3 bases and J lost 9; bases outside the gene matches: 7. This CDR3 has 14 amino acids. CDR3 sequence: CSVDPKTSGVEQFF. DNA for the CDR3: TGCAGCGTTGATCCCAAGACTAGCGGGGTTGAGCAGTTCTTC.

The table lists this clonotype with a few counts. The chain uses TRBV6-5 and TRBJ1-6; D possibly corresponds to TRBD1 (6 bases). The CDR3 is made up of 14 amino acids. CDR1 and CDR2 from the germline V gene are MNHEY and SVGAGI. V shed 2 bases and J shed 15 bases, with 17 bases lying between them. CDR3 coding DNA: TGTGCCAGCAGTTACGTGACAGGCACTTCGGGCCTCCACTTT. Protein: CASSYVTGTSGLHF.

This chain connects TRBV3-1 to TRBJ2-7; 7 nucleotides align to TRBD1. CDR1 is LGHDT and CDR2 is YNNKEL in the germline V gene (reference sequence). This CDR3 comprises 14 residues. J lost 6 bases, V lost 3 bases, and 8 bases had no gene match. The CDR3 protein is CASSHGTDPSEQYF. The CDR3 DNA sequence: TGTGCCAGCAGCCATGGGACAGACCCTTCCGAGCAGTACTTC.

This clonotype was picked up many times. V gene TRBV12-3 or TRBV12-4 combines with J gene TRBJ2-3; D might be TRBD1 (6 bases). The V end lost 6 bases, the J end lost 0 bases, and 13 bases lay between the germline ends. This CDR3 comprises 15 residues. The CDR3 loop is CASSPGQPSTDTQYF. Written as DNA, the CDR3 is TGTGCCAGCAGCCCTGGACAGCCTAGCACAGATACGCAGTATTTT.

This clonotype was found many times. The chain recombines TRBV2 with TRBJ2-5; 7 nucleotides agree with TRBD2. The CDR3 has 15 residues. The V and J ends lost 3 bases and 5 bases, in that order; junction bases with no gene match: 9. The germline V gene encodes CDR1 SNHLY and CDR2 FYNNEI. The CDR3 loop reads CASSDEGGPRETQYF. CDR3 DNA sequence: TGTGCCAGCAGTGATGAGGGAGGGCCTCGGGAGACCCAGTACTTC.

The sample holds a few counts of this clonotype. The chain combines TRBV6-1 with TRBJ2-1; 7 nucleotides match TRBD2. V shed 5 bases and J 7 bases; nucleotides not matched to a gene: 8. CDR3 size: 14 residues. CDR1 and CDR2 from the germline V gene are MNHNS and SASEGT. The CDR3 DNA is TGTGCCAGCAGTACGGCGCGGGAGTCGAATGAGCAGTTCTTC. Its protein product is CASSTARESNEQFF.

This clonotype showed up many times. The CDR3 DNA sequence: TGTGCCAGCAGCCCTCTGGGGGACATTTGGAACACTGAAGCTTTCTTT. It codes for CASSPLGDIWNTEAFF. J is TRBJ1-1 and V is TRBV14; possible D gene TRBD1, 6 bases. The length of the CDR3 is 16 residues. Per germline, CDR1 SGHDN and CDR2 FVKESK. Trimming removed 4 bases from V and 1 base from J, with 16 bases in between.

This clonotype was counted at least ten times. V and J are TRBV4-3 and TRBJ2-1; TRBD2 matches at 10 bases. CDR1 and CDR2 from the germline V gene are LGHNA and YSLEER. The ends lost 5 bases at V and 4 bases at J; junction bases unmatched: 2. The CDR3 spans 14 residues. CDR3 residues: CASSGLAEYNEQFF. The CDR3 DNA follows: TGCGCCAGCAGCGGACTAGCGGAGTACAATGAGCAGTTCTTC.

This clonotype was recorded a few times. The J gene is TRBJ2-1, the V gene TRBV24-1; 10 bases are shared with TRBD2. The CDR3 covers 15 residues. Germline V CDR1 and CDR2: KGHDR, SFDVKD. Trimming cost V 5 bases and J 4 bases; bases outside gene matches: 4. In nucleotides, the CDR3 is TGTGCCACCAGTGGCCCGGGACTAGCGTACAATGAGCAGTTCTTC. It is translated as CATSGPGLAYNEQFF.

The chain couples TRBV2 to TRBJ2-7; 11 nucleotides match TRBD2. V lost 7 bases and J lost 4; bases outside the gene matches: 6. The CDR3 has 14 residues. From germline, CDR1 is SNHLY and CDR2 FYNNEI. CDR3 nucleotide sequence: TGTGCCAGCACTATGGGACTAGCGGCTTACGAGCAGTACTTC. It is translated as CASTMGLAAYEQYF.

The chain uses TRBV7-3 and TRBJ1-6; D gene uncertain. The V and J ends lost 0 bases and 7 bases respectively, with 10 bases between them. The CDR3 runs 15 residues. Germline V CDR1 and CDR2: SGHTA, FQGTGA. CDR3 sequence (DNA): TGTGCCAGCAGCTTAACATCCGCGCGGAATTCACCCCTCCACTTT. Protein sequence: CASSLTSARNSPLHF.

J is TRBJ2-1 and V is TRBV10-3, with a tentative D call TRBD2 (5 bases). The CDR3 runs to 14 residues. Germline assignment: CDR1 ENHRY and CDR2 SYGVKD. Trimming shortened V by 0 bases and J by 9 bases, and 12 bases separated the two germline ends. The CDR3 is CAISESSGMVEQFF. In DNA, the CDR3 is TGTGCCATCAGTGAGTCCTCCGGGATGGTTGAGCAGTTCTTC.

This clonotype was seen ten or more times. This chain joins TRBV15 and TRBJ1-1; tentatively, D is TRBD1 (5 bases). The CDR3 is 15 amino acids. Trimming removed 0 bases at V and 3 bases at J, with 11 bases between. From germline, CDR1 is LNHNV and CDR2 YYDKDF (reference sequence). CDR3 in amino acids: CATSREGTSDTEAFF. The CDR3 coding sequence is TGTGCCACCAGCAGAGAAGGGACCTCGGACACTGAAGCTTTCTTT.

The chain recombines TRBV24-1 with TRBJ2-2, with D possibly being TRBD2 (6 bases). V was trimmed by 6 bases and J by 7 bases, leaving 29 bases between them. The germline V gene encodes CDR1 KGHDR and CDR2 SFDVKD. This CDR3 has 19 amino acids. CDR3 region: CATSPRPSGLTSSGGELFF. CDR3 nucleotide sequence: TGTGCCACCAGTCCTCGGCCTTCGGGACTTACATCTTCTGGCGGGGAGCTGTTTTTT.

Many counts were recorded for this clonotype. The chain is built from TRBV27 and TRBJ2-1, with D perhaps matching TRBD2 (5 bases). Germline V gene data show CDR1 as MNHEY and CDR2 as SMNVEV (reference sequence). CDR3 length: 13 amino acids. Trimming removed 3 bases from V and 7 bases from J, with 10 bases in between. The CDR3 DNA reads TGTGCCAGCAGTTTTCGAGGGTTTAATGAGCAGTTCTTC. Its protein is CASSFRGFNEQFF.